A single sample gave rise to the 29 T cell receptor beta chains below, sequenced in a study of cytomegalovirus exposure and HLA in healthy donors. 60 Vbeta and 13 Jbeta primers were used in PCR. Only in-frame clones appear in the TCRdb table, and some are missing; sequencing was by immunoSEQ multiplex PCR. This listing includes some 200,000 clones. Sequencing was done on a sample of PBMCs. These receptors were collected from a man between 25 and 39 years old in good health and CMV-seronegative.

J is TRBJ2-1 and V is TRBV7-2, with a tentative D call TRBD2 (5 bases). This CDR3 contains 14 residues. In germline, CDR1 is SGHTA, CDR2 FQGNSA. V lost 2 bases and J lost 3, with 8 bases in between. The CDR3 sequence is CASSLPGIYNEQFF. The CDR3 region has the DNA TGTGCCAGCAGCTTACCGGGAATCTACAATGAGCAGTTCTTC.

The chain has TRBV27 and TRBJ1-6; D remains unclear. V dropped 9 bases and J dropped 0 bases, with 9 bases sitting between them. Germline V CDR1 and CDR2: MNHEY, SMNVEV (reference sequence). The CDR3 extends over 14 amino acids. Here the CDR3 reads CASKESSYNSPLHF. Written as DNA, the CDR3 is TGTGCCAGTAAGGAGAGCTCCTATAATTCACCCCTCCACTTT.

The CDR3 reads CASSISVSNQPQHF. DNA of the CDR3: TGTGCCAGTAGTATATCGGTTAGCAATCAGCCCCAGCATTTT. The rearrangement joins TRBV19 to TRBJ1-5; D call uncertain. Per the germline V gene, CDR1 is LNHDA and CDR2 is SQIVND (reference sequence). The V and J ends lost 2 bases and 0 bases respectively, with 5 bases between them. The CDR3 is 14 amino acids.

The V call is TRBV9, the J call TRBJ2-7; the match to TRBD2 covers 8 bases. The CDR3 is made up of 14 amino acids. From germline, CDR1 is SGDLS and CDR2 YYNGEE. V gave up 6 bases and J gave up 4 bases; unmatched junction bases: 9. The CDR3 nucleotides are TGTGCCAGCACACGGGAGGCTAGCGGGTACGAGCAGTACTTC. Amino acid sequence: CASTREASGYEQYF.

The chain recombines TRBV30 with TRBJ2-5; possible D gene TRBD2, 5 bases. In germline, CDR1 is GTSNPN, CDR2 SVGIG (reference sequence). This CDR3 has 11 residues. Trimming stripped 0 bases from V and 11 bases from J, with 10 bases between. The CDR3 reads CAWSVAWEQYF. The CDR3 coding sequence is TGTGCCTGGAGTGTAGCGTGGGAGCAGTACTTC.

The V call is TRBV27, the J call TRBJ1-6; D call uncertain. With 4 bases removed from V and 10 bases from J, the gap between germline ends came to 26 bases. The CDR3 contains 18 residues. CDR1 and CDR2 from the germline V gene are MNHEY and SMNVEV (reference sequence). The CDR3 DNA reads as TGTGCCAGCAGTTCGAACCCCCAGCGGGTGGACGTCTACTCACCCCTCCACTTT. Protein sequence: CASSSNPQRVDVYSPLHF.

The chain is built from TRBV5-1 and TRBJ2-1; tentatively, D is TRBD1 (5 bases). CDR1 and CDR2 (germline): SGHRS, YFSETQ. Deletions cut 0 bases from V and 3 bases from J, with 10 bases between. CDR3 length equals 15 residues. This chain's CDR3 is CASSLDRPNYNEQFF. CDR3 DNA: TGCGCCAGCAGCTTGGACAGGCCCAACTACAATGAGCAGTTCTTC.

J is TRBJ2-1 and V is TRBV5-4; 11 bases match TRBD2. The V and J ends lost 2 bases and 0 bases, in that order; junction bases with no gene match: 4. The germline gives CDR1 SGHNT, CDR2 YYREEE (reference sequence). This CDR3 spans 17 amino acids. The CDR3 is CASSFGLAGVSYNEQFF. CDR3 coding DNA: TGTGCCAGCAGCTTTGGACTAGCGGGCGTCTCCTACAATGAGCAGTTCTTC.

This chain joins TRBV10-3 and TRBJ2-5, with 12 nucleotides matching TRBD2. This CDR3 is 17 amino acids long. CDR1 is ENHRY and CDR2 is SYGVKD in the germline V gene. V gave up 0 bases and J gave up 3 bases; unmatched junction bases: 5. The CDR3 protein is CAISESPLAGGKETQYF. DNA for the CDR3: TGTGCCATCAGTGAGTCCCCCCTAGCGGGAGGGAAAGAGACCCAGTACTTC.

V usage is TRBV18 and J usage is TRBJ1-4; a possible D gene is TRBD1 (5 bases). V was pared by 2 bases and J by 7 bases, with 14 bases between. CDR1 is KGHSH, CDR2 LQKENI, per germline. There are 15 residues in the CDR3. The CDR3 nucleotides read TGTGCCAGCTCACCAGAAGCAGGGTGGGCTGAAAAACTGTTTTTT. Its translation: CASSPEAGWAEKLFF.

V gene TRBV28 combines with J gene TRBJ1-2, with a tentative D call TRBD1 (6 bases). The CDR3 length is 17 residues. Germline V lookup: CDR1 MDHEN, CDR2 SYDVKM. With 7 bases removed from V and 6 bases from J, the gap between germline ends came to 27 bases. CDR3 protein: CASTRGWGGLDRDGYTF. The DNA of the CDR3 is TGTGCCAGCACTCGAGGGTGGGGGGGGCTCGATAGGGATGGCTACACCTTC.

The chain links TRBV28 to TRBJ2-5, with unresolved D. V was clipped by 5 bases and J by 7 bases, with 14 bases between them. The CDR3 contains 13 residues. Looked up from germline, CDR1 is MDHEN and CDR2 is SYDVKM. Here the CDR3 DNA reads TGTGCCAGCAGTCTCACAGTATTAAGGACCCAGTACTTC. This gives the protein CASSLTVLRTQYF.

The chain uses TRBV9 and TRBJ1-4; D perhaps matches TRBD1 (5 bases). Deletions cut 2 bases from V and 0 bases from J, with 8 bases between. Germline V lookup: CDR1 SGDLS, CDR2 YYNGEE. This CDR3 has 15 amino acids. The DNA for the CDR3 is TGTGCCAGCAGCGTTACAGGAACAACTAATGAAAAACTGTTTTTT. This encodes CASSVTGTTNEKLFF. The full variable domain, its missing parts supplied by reference TRBV9 and TRBJ1-4, is DSGVTQTPKHLITATGQRVTLRCSPRSGDLSVYWYQQSLDQGLQFLIQYYNGEERAKGNILERFSAQQFPDLHSELNLSSLELGDSALYFCASSVTGTTNEKLFFGSGTQLSVL.

The genes are TRBV6-1 and TRBJ2-5, with 9 positions matching TRBD1. Germline V lookup: CDR1 MNHNS, CDR2 SASEGT. V shed 6 bases, J shed 1 base, and the junction held 6 bases outside the gene matches. The CDR3 is 15 amino acids. The CDR3 loop reads CASRDRGSVQETQYF. The CDR3 DNA reads TGTGCCAGCAGGGACAGGGGCTCAGTCCAAGAGACCCAGTACTTC.

The chain carries TRBV6-1 and TRBJ2-5; 7 bases agree with TRBD1. The J call could be wrong; TRBJ2-7 is a better fit for the DNA end. CDR1 is MNHNS and CDR2 is SASEGT in the germline V gene. CDR3 length equals 14 residues. For the CDR3, the DNA is TGTGCCACGCCCCGGGGACAGACCGTCGACGAGCAGTACTTC. Amino acids: CATPRGQTVDEQYF.

The chain links TRBV4-1 to TRBJ2-5, with D tentatively TRBD2 (5 bases). V lost 4 bases and J lost 7, with 16 bases in between. This CDR3 has 14 residues. The germline V gene has CDR1 MGHRA and CDR2 YSYEKL. The CDR3 region is CASSLPYGGGTQYF. CDR3 nucleotides: TGCGCCAGCAGCCTCCCTTATGGCGGAGGGACCCAGTACTTC.

This chain joins TRBV5-1 and TRBJ2-5; 13 bases are shared with TRBD2. This CDR3 has 15 amino acids. CDR1 is SGHRS and CDR2 is YFSETQ in the germline V gene. Trimming removed 6 bases from V and 3 bases from J; junction bases left unmatched: 5. CDR3 in DNA: TGCGCCAGCACCTACGGACTAGCGGGGGAAGAGACCCAGTACTTC. As protein: CASTYGLAGEETQYF. Looking up the rest from reference TRBV5-1 and TRBJ2-5 gives the full variable domain: KAGVTQTPRYLIKTRGQQVTLSCSPISGHRSVSWYQQTPGQGLQFLFEYFSETQRNKGNFPGRFSGRQFSNSRSEMNVSTLELGDSALYLCASTYGLAGEETQYFGPGTRLLVL.

The V and J genes are TRBV6-5 and TRBJ1-4, with D maybe TRBD1 (5 bases). Germline V gene data show CDR1 as MNHEY and CDR2 as SVGAGI. Trimming stripped 2 bases from V and 13 bases from J, with 8 bases between. The CDR3 covers 11 residues. CDR3 nucleotides: TGTGCCAGCAGTTACCTCGGGGGACTGTTTTTT. Translating gives CASSYLGGLFF.

The CDR3 nucleotides read TGCAGCGTTCTCAGGGACACGGACTATGGCTACACCTTC. Residues: CSVLRDTDYGYTF. V gene TRBV29-1 combines with J gene TRBJ1-2; tentatively, D is TRBD1 (6 bases). V lost 5 bases and J 3 bases, leaving 13 bases between the germline ends. This CDR3 is built from 13 residues. From germline, CDR1 is SQVTM and CDR2 ANQGSEA.

The V call is TRBV5-6, the J call TRBJ2-1; perhaps TRBD1 as D (6 bases). Trimming took off 4 bases at V and 14 bases at J, with 19 bases between the two ends. This CDR3 contains 13 residues. From germline, CDR1 is SGHDT and CDR2 YYEEEE. The CDR3 reads CASSTGIQGWEFF. CDR3 DNA: TGTGCCAGCAGCACGGGAATACAGGGATGGGAGTTCTTC.

The chain links TRBV9 to TRBJ1-2, with 10 bases lining up with TRBD1. Unmatched junction bases numbered 8, after V lost 4 bases and J lost 2 bases. This CDR3 is 16 amino acids long. CDR1 is SGDLS and CDR2 is YYNGEE in the germline V gene. CDR3: CASSLEVGQGNYGYTF. The DNA for the CDR3 is TGTGCCAGCAGCCTGGAGGTGGGACAGGGGAACTATGGCTACACCTTC.

The chain is built from TRBV28 and TRBJ2-7; TRBD1 aligns across 8 bases. The CDR3 sequence is 15 residues long. V dropped 5 bases and J dropped 0; count of bases not matched to a gene: 6. Germline V gives CDR1 MDHEN, CDR2 SYDVKM. As DNA, the CDR3 is TGTGCCAGCAGTGGAGGGACAGGCATCTCCTACGAGCAGTACTTC. It encodes CASSGGTGISYEQYF.

The rearrangement uses TRBV29-1 and TRBJ2-1; a possible D gene is TRBD1 (6 bases). With 3 bases removed from V and 5 bases from J, the gap between germline ends came to 11 bases. The CDR3 has 13 amino acids. Germline CDR1 reads SQVTM; CDR2 reads ANQGSEA. The CDR3 DNA is TGCAGCGTTGATGGACAGAAAAACAATGAGCAGTTCTTC. Translated, it gives CSVDGQKNNEQFF.

The rearrangement joins TRBV6-5 to TRBJ2-5; D gene ambiguous. CDR3 length equals 13 residues. The germline V gene encodes CDR1 MNHEY and CDR2 SVGAGI. The V and J ends lost 6 bases and 5 bases respectively, with 13 bases between them. In DNA form, the CDR3 reads TGTGCCAGCAGCCCCCTAAAAGTTGAGACCCAGTACTTC. As protein: CASSPLKVETQYF.

The chain has TRBV5-1 and TRBJ1-1, with D tentatively TRBD1 (6 bases). This CDR3 comprises 14 residues. Trimming shortened V by 3 bases and J by 0 bases, and 9 bases separated the two germline ends. The germline V gene encodes CDR1 SGHRS and CDR2 YFSETQ. This chain's CDR3 is CASSSDRMNTEAFF. In DNA, the CDR3 is TGCGCCAGCAGCTCGGACAGAATGAACACTGAAGCTTTCTTT.

V usage is TRBV9 and J usage is TRBJ1-4, with 7 positions matching TRBD1. Per the germline V gene, CDR1 is SGDLS and CDR2 is YYNGEE. V dropped 1 base and J dropped 4; count of bases not matched to a gene: 10. The CDR3 spans 17 residues. The CDR3 nucleotides read TGTGCCAGCAGCGTAAGGGGGCGAGACTCCGGTAATGAAAAACTGTTTTTT. Its protein product is CASSVRGRDSGNEKLFF.

The genes are TRBV5-1 and TRBJ2-1, with D tentatively TRBD1 (5 bases). Germline assignment: CDR1 SGHRS and CDR2 YFSETQ. Trimming removed 4 bases from V and 0 bases from J, with 11 bases in between. This CDR3 has 15 amino acids. Here the CDR3 reads CASSPTVNSYNEQFF. CDR3 coding DNA: TGCGCCAGCAGCCCGACAGTTAACTCCTACAATGAGCAGTTCTTC.

V gene TRBV10-3 combines with J gene TRBJ2-1, with a possible D match to TRBD1 (5 bases). From germline, CDR1 is ENHRY and CDR2 SYGVKD. V was pared by 3 bases and J by 2 bases, with 11 bases between. The CDR3 loop spans 15 amino acids. CDR3 bases: TGTGCCATCAGTGATACACAGGACGCCTACAATGAGCAGTTCTTC. Protein product: CAISDTQDAYNEQFF.

This chain connects TRBV5-4 to TRBJ1-4; possibly TRBD1 for D (6 bases). The germline gives CDR1 SGHNT, CDR2 YYREEE (reference sequence). This CDR3 spans 14 amino acids. V was pared by 5 bases and J by 8 bases, with 16 bases between. CDR3 protein: CASSTWDKGEKLFF. Written as DNA, the CDR3 is TGTGCCAGCAGTACGTGGGACAAAGGGGAAAAACTGTTTTTT.